These 17 T cell receptor beta chains share one sample of origin, sequenced in a study of T cells in Graves' hyperthyroidism and ophthalmopathy (dated by TCRdb to about 2019). To prepare the library, multiplex PCR was applied. TCRdb shows the sequencer as Illumina HiSeq 2000. The TCR beta CDR3 regions were amplified from RNA transcripts. For the first round of RT-PCR on the TCR CDR3, the HTBI primer set was used together with the Qiagen OneStep RT-PCR kit. TCRdb redid the processing of the public reads, applying fastp at Q25 and MiXCR, and retained in-frame beta chains. Every entry covers one CDR3 protein and lists the most common genes and DNA from its rows. The sample table shows 350,000 to 450,000 distinct CDR3 sequences, and around 15% are seen once. 25% to 30% of the sample is taken by the ten largest. The sample comprised blood. The receptors here all came from a man aged 50 or older with Graves' ophthalmopathy.

The chain carries TRBV19 and TRBJ2-2; perhaps TRBD1 as D (6 bases). The CDR3 runs 14 residues. The germline V gene encodes CDR1 LNHDA and CDR2 SQIVND (reference sequence). V was trimmed by 4 bases and J by 6 bases, leaving 12 bases between them. DNA of the CDR3: TGTGCCAGTAGTACGGGACATCGGTCCGGGGAGCTGTTTTTT. This encodes CASSTGHRSGELFF.

This clonotype was observed many times. V usage is TRBV2 and J usage is TRBJ2-1, with 9 bases fitting TRBD2. This CDR3 comprises 15 residues. Trimming at V came to 4 bases and at J to 8 bases, leaving 9 bases not matched to a gene. Germline V gene sequence: CDR1 SNHLY, CDR2 FYNNEI. CDR3 in DNA: TGTGCCAGCAGTGTTGGGCTAGCGGGATTGGATGAGCAGTTCTTC. Translated: CASSVGLAGLDEQFF.

DNA of the CDR3: TGTGCCAGCAGGGTCGACAGTAATAGCAATCAGCCCCAGCATTTT. Residues: CASRVDSNSNQPQHF. The V and J genes are TRBV6-2 or TRBV6-3 and TRBJ1-5; TRBD1 is a possible D gene (5 bases). This CDR3 region has 15 residues. Germline assignment: CDR1 MNHEY and CDR2 SVGEGT. V was trimmed by 6 bases and J by 0 bases, leaving 12 bases between them.

This clonotype showed up just a few times. The V gene is TRBV27, the J gene TRBJ2-6; no firm D call. The germline gives CDR1 MNHEY, CDR2 SMNVEV (reference sequence). Trimming removed 6 bases at V and 4 bases at J, with 16 bases between. This CDR3 is 16 amino acids long. The CDR3, as DNA: TGTGCCAGCAGCCCTTTCTATCCGACCGGGGCCAACGTCCTGACTTTC. Protein product: CASSPFYPTGANVLTF.

This clonotype was detected only a few times. The chain couples TRBV7-3 to TRBJ1-2, with 11 nucleotides matching TRBD1. CDR3 size: 17 residues. Germline CDR1 reads SGHTA; CDR2 reads FQGTGA. Trimming at V came to 2 bases and at J to 7 bases, leaving 12 bases not matched to a gene. CDR3 DNA: TGTGCCAGCAGCTTAGGTATCCCCGGACAGGGGGCAGGTGGCTACACCTTC. Amino acids: CASSLGIPGQGAGGYTF.

There are many counts of this clonotype. The chain uses TRBV2 and TRBJ2-7; 7 nucleotides match TRBD2. This CDR3 spans 14 amino acids. Germline-derived CDR1 and CDR2 are SNHLY and FYNNEI. The V gene end was trimmed by 4 bases and the J gene end by 3 bases; junction bases not matched to a gene: 6. CDR3 in amino acids: CASSGASGHYEQYF. The DNA of the CDR3 is TGTGCCAGCAGTGGGGCTAGCGGACACTACGAGCAGTACTTC.

This clonotype was counted at least ten times. The V call is TRBV18, the J call TRBJ2-3, with D uncertain. V was cut by 5 bases and J by 1 base, with 10 bases left in between. Germline lookup yields CDR1 KGHSH and CDR2 LQKENI. The CDR3 is 14 amino acids. CDR3 sequence reads: CASSFNPRTDTQYF. CDR3 nucleotide sequence: TGTGCCAGCTCATTCAACCCACGCACAGATACGCAGTATTTT.

Ten or more counts support this clonotype. The chain recombines TRBV6-2 or TRBV6-3 with TRBJ1-1; weak D call: TRBD1 (6 bases). V was clipped by 7 bases and J by 5 bases, with 8 bases between them. Germline CDR1 MNHEY, CDR2 SVGEGT. The CDR3 has 11 residues. The CDR3 sequence: CASTQGTEAFF. Written as DNA, the CDR3 is TGTGCCAGCACCCAGGGGACTGAAGCTTTCTTT.

The sample holds a few counts of this clonotype. The rearrangement uses TRBV6-1 and TRBJ1-4, with D maybe TRBD1 (6 bases). CDR1 is MNHNS, CDR2 SASEGT, per germline. V dropped 4 bases and J dropped 0 bases, with 24 bases sitting between them. The CDR3 contains 20 residues. CDR3 loop: CASSAHVRYRDTSTNEKLFF. The CDR3, as DNA: TGTGCCAGCAGTGCTCATGTCCGGTACCGGGACACCTCAACTAATGAAAAACTGTTTTTT.

The chain links TRBV7-9 to TRBJ1-5; a possible D gene is TRBD1 (5 bases). Germline V gives CDR1 SEHNR, CDR2 FQNEAQ (reference sequence). This CDR3 is 13 amino acids long. The V and J ends lost 5 bases and 4 bases respectively, with 9 bases between them. This CDR3 reads CASSRGGNQPQHF. The CDR3 nucleotides read TGTGCCAGCAGCAGGGGAGGGAATCAGCCCCAGCATTTT.

This clonotype was recorded at least ten times. Here the CDR3 DNA reads TGTGCCTGGAGTAGGTCTGATGACAGGCGAGGGGACTATGGCTACACCTTC. This sequence encodes CAWSRSDDRRGDYGYTF. This chain joins TRBV30 and TRBJ1-2; D perhaps matches TRBD1 (6 bases). Germline V lookup: CDR1 GTSNPN, CDR2 SVGIG (reference sequence). The V end was cut by 2 bases, the J end by 3 bases, with 22 bases between. This CDR3 comprises 17 residues.

This clonotype was recorded at least ten times. CDR3 coding DNA: TGTGCCAGCAGCCGAGTGGAAGTGGGCTCCTACGAGCAGTACTTC. Residues: CASSRVEVGSYEQYF. The chain employs TRBV5-5 and TRBJ2-7; no reliable D call. The CDR3 has 15 amino acids. Germline loops: CDR1 SGHKS, CDR2 YYEKEE (reference sequence). V was trimmed by 4 bases and J by 0 bases, leaving 14 bases between them.

V usage is TRBV6-1 and J usage is TRBJ1-3; no firm D call. Trimming left V 2 bases short and J 9 bases short, with 8 bases between. Germline loops: CDR1 MNHNS, CDR2 SASEGT. The CDR3 extends over 12 amino acids. CDR3 in DNA: TGTGCCAGCAGTGAAAATGAGATCACCATATATTTT. Its translation: CASSENEITIYF.

The chain combines TRBV7-8 with TRBJ2-3; 15 positions match TRBD2. The junction had 9 bases not matched to a gene; V was cut back by 3 bases and J by 2 bases. The CDR3 has 19 residues. The germline V gene encodes CDR1 SGHVS and CDR2 FQNEAQ. CDR3 DNA: TGTGCCAGCAGCTTGGCCCCGGGACTAGCGGGAGGCTCCACAGATACGCAGTATTTT. Its translation: CASSLAPGLAGGSTDTQYF.

This clonotype occurred many times. This chain uses TRBV2 with TRBJ2-7; 7 nucleotides agree with TRBD2. Germline V lookup: CDR1 SNHLY, CDR2 FYNNEI. The CDR3 contains 13 residues. With 6 bases clipped from V and 7 bases from J, the junction kept 9 bases outside the gene matches. The CDR3 sequence is CASSPAGTGEQYF. Written as DNA, the CDR3 is TGTGCCAGCAGCCCAGCGGGGACGGGGGAGCAGTACTTC. The whole variable domain, remainder taken from reference TRBV2 and TRBJ2-7, is EPEVTQTPSHQVTQMGQEVILRCVPISNHLYFYWYRQILGQKVEFLVSFYNNEISEKSEIFDDQFSVERPDGSNFTLKIRSTKLEDSAMYFCASSPAGTGEQYFGPGTRLTVT.

This chain connects TRBV30 to TRBJ2-5; 7 positions agree with TRBD1. The CDR3 length is 15 residues. Germline V gives CDR1 GTSNPN, CDR2 SVGIG (reference sequence). J gave up 1 base and V 2 bases, and 7 bases lay outside the gene matches. The CDR3 nucleotides read TGTGCCTGGAGTCTAACAGGGGCACTCCAAGAGACCCAGTACTTC. Translating gives CAWSLTGALQETQYF.

The table lists this clonotype with a few counts. CDR3 nucleotides: TGTGCCAGTAGTCATCGGGGTGCGAACACCGGGGAGCTGTTTTTT. It specifies CASSHRGANTGELFF. This chain joins TRBV19 and TRBJ2-2, with D tentatively TRBD2 (5 bases). The germline V gene has CDR1 LNHDA and CDR2 SQIVND (reference sequence). Trimming cost V 5 bases and J 0 bases, with 10 bases left between them. The CDR3 extends over 15 amino acids.